This T cell receptor (beta chain) was identified during a study of T cell responses to AZD1222 COVID-19 vaccine. Study as a whole: Pooling of second doses given at about 4 or about 12 weeks was done. General observations from the study: Seropositivity was recorded at baseline in only a handful of AZD1222 recipients.

Trimming stripped 0 bases from V and 8 bases from J, with 7 bases between. The CDR3 loop spans 13 amino acids. The germline V gene encodes CDR1 LNHNV and CDR2 YYDKDF (reference sequence). TCRdb's table, derived via immunoSEQ multiplex PCR, lists solely in-frame clones and lacks some. The sample includes about 120,000 clones, just under 95% seen only once; the top ten take approximately 3.1%. Regarding this clone: Its antigen is as yet unknown.

The source material was peripheral blood, sampled on day 0 of AZD1222 vaccination. V and J are TRBV15 and TRBJ1-4; D gene unclear. The sequence came from an adult in good health. CDR3 in amino acids: CATSREWEEKLFF. As DNA, the CDR3 is TGTGCCACCAGCAGAGAATGGGAGGAAAAACTGTTTTTT.